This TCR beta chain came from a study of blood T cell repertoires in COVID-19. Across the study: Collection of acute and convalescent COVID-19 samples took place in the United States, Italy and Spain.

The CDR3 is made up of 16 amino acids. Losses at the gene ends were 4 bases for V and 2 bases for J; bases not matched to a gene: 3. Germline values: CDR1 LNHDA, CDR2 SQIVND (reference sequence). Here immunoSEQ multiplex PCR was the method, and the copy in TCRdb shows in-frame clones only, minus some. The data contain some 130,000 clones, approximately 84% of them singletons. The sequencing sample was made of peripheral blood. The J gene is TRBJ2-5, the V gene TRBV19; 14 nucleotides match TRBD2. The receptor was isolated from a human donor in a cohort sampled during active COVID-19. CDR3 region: CASSTRLAGGQETQYF. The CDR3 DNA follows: TGTGCCAGTAGTACCCGACTAGCGGGGGGGCAAGAGACCCAGTACTTC.